This T cell receptor beta chain was captured by sequencing in a study of blood T cell repertoires in COVID-19. Study as a whole: The analysed material was cDNA or gDNA that came from T cells, B-cell-depleted T cells, or PBMCs.

Participants were placed into cohorts based on the clinical history they reported. As processed by the authors: Estimates of nucleated cell counts were drawn from the amplification of reference gene primers. Measured with immunoSEQ multiplex PCR; TCRdb has only the in-frame clones, and not every one. V and J calls and clone size are as listed in that table; D and trimming were resolved from the DNA. The top ten hold about 2% of the sample, which has hundreds of thousands of clones, 70% to 90% seen once. The receptor's source is a woman younger than 35 with acute COVID-19. The material sequenced was PBMCs or T cells enriched from blood (not recorded which).

The DNA for the CDR3 is TGTGCCAGCAGCCCAACGGACAGTAACAATGAAAAACTGTTTTTT. Its translation is CASSPTDSNNEKLFF. This chain joins TRBV4-2 and TRBJ1-4, with D perhaps matching TRBD1 (6 bases). From germline, CDR1 is LGHNA and CDR2 YNFKEQ. V was clipped by 4 bases and J by 5 bases, with 14 bases between them. This CDR3 is built from 15 residues.